The present T cell receptor (beta chain) was sequenced within a study of T cells in Graves' hyperthyroidism and ophthalmopathy (dated by TCRdb to 2018 to 2020). For the wider study: Peripheral blood was sampled at the time of initial diagnosis, prior to any treatment. TCR Vbeta CDR3 sequencing of roughly 140 peripheral blood samples (over 40 ophthalmopathy, over 70 hyperthyroidism and some 17 progressor patients) is reported in the paper. A discovery cohort of around 100 patients, 43 with Graves' ophthalmopathy and 55 to 60 with stable Graves' hyperthyroidism, was used to find distinguishing TCR V-J signatures. Once sampling was done, hyperthyroidism patients were given methimazole at a starting dose of 30 mg daily, whereas ophthalmopathy patients were given high-dose intravenous methylprednisolone. The roughly 91 discovery patients were randomly divided into training and test sets at a 7:3 ratio. The study also compared thyroid tissue and blood T-cell repertoires from about 6 Graves' hyperthyroidism patients. An independent validation cohort of under 20 hyperthyroidism patients and about 16 patients who later progressed to ophthalmopathy tested prospective prediction of ophthalmopathy.

Graves' hyperthyroidism was defined as stable when no progression to ophthalmopathy occurred over 18 months of follow-up. Hyperthyroidism patients were newly diagnosed, with disease duration under 2 months, and aged 18 to 65 years. Patients with uncontrolled infections, other autoimmune diseases, pregnancy or lactation were excluded. Clinical symptoms, serum thyroxine and TRAb, thyroid ultrasound, and orbital computed tomography formed the basis for the diagnoses. Ficoll-Paque density gradient centrifugation was used to isolate PBMCs from about 9 ml of fresh peripheral blood. Total RNA was extracted using Trizol reagent, and RNA quality was assessed on an Agilent 2100 Bioanalyzer. The TCR beta CDR3 regions were amplified from the RNA transcripts. The first round of RT-PCR for the TCR CDR3 was performed with the HTBI primer set and the Qiagen OneStep RT-PCR kit. Libraries were constructed in a second round of multiplex PCR, after which size selection and purification were carried out. Sequencing of the libraries was done on an Illumina HiSeq2000 using paired-end 100 bp reads. Turning to the authors' computational methods: Raw data were processed with SOAPnuke, discarding reads with adapters, uncalled bases, mean Phred below 15, or no exact constant-primer or identifier match. High-quality paired reads were merged using COPE v1.2.5, and each unique nucleotide sequence was defined as a clonotype. Clonotypes were aligned to IMGT TRBV, TRBD and TRBJ reference segments using MiTCR v1.1. The analysis was restricted to V-J combinations with a frequency above 0.0001, which together covered 99.2% of the repertoires. The TCS score was defined as the ratio of F50 (clonal expansion) to E x V (chaos), calculated using BLOSUM62-based TCRdist between CDR3 peptides within each V-J. Welch's t-statistics and random forest reduced 500 to 650 V-J features to 10 to 15, which were used in a naive Bayes classifier (R e1071). TCRdb reran the public reads through fastp at Q25 and MiXCR, keeping productive beta chains. Each CDR3 protein gets just one entry, which takes the most common genes and DNA from the rows behind it. In this record, the V and J calls reflect TCRdb's handling and not the investigators' own analysis. Within this sample are about 320,000 distinct CDR3 sequences, with roughly 15% of them counted one time only. Roughly a third of the sample belongs to the ten largest clones.

The CDR3 sequence holds 13 residues, the cysteine and phenylalanine included. The kept DNA is CDR3 alone, 39 bases in frame from the first base. Via the germline V gene, CDR1 is SGHRS and CDR2 YFSETQ. The junction carries 10 bases between V and J, which are trimmed by 2 bases and 7 bases respectively. Beyond this particular receptor, the publication reports: Most expanded thyroid clonotypes (frequency above 0.001) were also found in blood, which suggests that blood repertoires may mirror thyroid immune responses. In cross-validation, a model built on a 13 V-J signature told ophthalmopathy apart from stable hyperthyroidism with 85% to 90% sensitivity and about 81% specificity, and in testing the same model reached 80%/75%. During validation, the model predicted progression to ophthalmopathy a median of around 7 months ahead of onset, with around 71% sensitivity and 72% to 80% specificity. Sample size was not statistically predetermined, and blinding of investigators to group allocation was not performed.

This clonotype was found many times. No antigen is known for it. No clone much larger than this one lies a single base away; base qualities are absent. This TCR was sampled from a man aged 30-40 years with Graves' hyperthyroidism. The rearrangement combines TRBV5-1 with TRBJ1-5, with a tentative D gene TRBD1 over 6 matching bases. Sequencing was done on a sample of blood. The DNA reads TGCGCCAGCAGCTTTTCAGGGGCCCAGCCCCAGCATTTT. Protein translation: CASSFSGAQPQHF.